The 8 T cell receptor beta chains given below trace back to one sample, sequenced in a study of Graves' ophthalmopathy and Graves' hyperthyroidism. Beta-chain TCR CDR3 regions were amplified from RNA transcripts. First-round RT-PCR used HTBI primers; second-round multiplex PCR followed. TCRdb re-derived calls from the multiplex PCR reads in MiXCR, one entry per CDR3 protein. The sample holds a few hundred thousand distinct CDR3 sequences, about 35% seen once. The source material was peripheral blood or thyroid tissue (not recorded which). The receptor set was obtained from an adult man with Graves' hyperthyroidism.

This sequence joins TRBV15 and TRBJ2-1, with D perhaps TRBD2 (5 bases). Germline V gene data show CDR1 as LNHNV and CDR2 as YYDKDF (reference sequence). The CDR3 consists of 14 residues. V was shortened by 0 bases and J by 8 bases, with 11 bases between the two germline ends. Here the CDR3 reads CATSRDPTRDEQFF. The CDR3 DNA reads TGTGCCACCAGCAGAGATCCCACGCGGGATGAGCAGTTCTTC.

The table lists this clonotype with many counts. The chain uses TRBV29-1 and TRBJ1-1, with D unresolved. Between the trimmed V and J ends, which lost 4 bases and 6 bases, there was a span of 15 bases. Germline loops: CDR1 SQVTM, CDR2 ANQGSEA. The CDR3 totals 13 residues. CDR3 nucleotides: TGCAGCGTTGTCATTCGGCAGGCCGCTGAAGCTTTCTTT. This encodes CSVVIRQAAEAFF.

This clonotype was seen at least ten times. The V call is TRBV20-1, the J call TRBJ1-5; the D gene is possibly TRBD1 (6 bases). Germline values: CDR1 DFQATT, CDR2 SNEGSKA (reference sequence). The V gene lost 2 bases and the J gene lost 3 bases, with 17 bases spanning the gap. This CDR3 has 16 residues. The CDR3: CSARSRGGLFNQPQHF. The CDR3 nucleotides read TGCAGTGCTAGAAGCAGGGGCGGGTTATTCAATCAGCCCCAGCATTTT.

This clonotype was counted at least ten times. This sequence joins TRBV5-8 and TRBJ2-2; a possible D gene is TRBD2 (7 bases). This CDR3 spans 14 amino acids. Germline CDR1 is SGHTS and CDR2 is YDEGEE. The ends were cut back, 3 bases at V and 5 bases at J, with 11 bases in the middle. The CDR3 loop reads CASSWGGQTGELFF. As DNA, the CDR3 is TGTGCCAGCAGCTGGGGGGGGCAGACCGGGGAGCTGTTTTTT.

This rearrangement joins TRBV7-2 to TRBJ2-2; D unresolved. The CDR3 loop spans 13 amino acids. Germline V lookup: CDR1 SGHTA, CDR2 FQGNSA. V gave up 3 bases and J gave up 3 bases, with 5 bases separating them. The CDR3 here is CASSFRDTGELFF. The DNA of the CDR3 is TGTGCCAGCAGCTTTCGAGACACCGGGGAGCTGTTTTTT.

On this clonotype: The CDR3 ends on some other residue instead of the conserved phenylalanine or tryptophan, so this is likely a read error. It is unclear where the CDR3 begins or ends on the DNA, so no DNA is shown, and the CDR3 is as TCRdb lists it. The chain links TRBV15 to TRBJ1-4. Ends included, the CDR3 has 9 residues. Germline CDR1 LNHNV, CDR2 YYDKDF (reference sequence). The CDR3 region is CATSRDGIP.

This clonotype was counted once. Sequence at one end of the junction differs from germline and may be a read error. This chain joins TRBV2 and TRBJ2-7; D gene ambiguous. This CDR3 region has 11 residues. CDR1 SNHLY and CDR2 FYNNEI come from the germline V gene. The CDR3 coding sequence is TGTGCCGGCAGTGATAATTACGAGCAGTACTTC. It translates to CAGSDNYEQYF.

In the case of this clonotype: This may stem from a read error, because a much larger clone lies one nucleotide away. Here the CDR3 reads CAGSIPAGAADGYTF. In DNA, the CDR3 is TGTGCCGGTAGTATACCCGCAGGGGCCGCAGATGGCTACACCTTC. The V gene is TRBV19, the J gene TRBJ1-2; D perhaps matches TRBD1 (6 bases). This CDR3 spans 15 amino acids. Germline V gives CDR1 LNHDA, CDR2 SQIVND (reference sequence).